This note documents a single T cell receptor beta chain sequence. Its antigen is still unknown. A multiplex PCR was run with 60 Vbeta primers and 13 Jbeta primers. Profiled with immunoSEQ multiplex PCR; TCRdb holds only in-frame clones, not every one. The sample consists of about 150,000 clones, approximately 80% of them appearing once. The entry originates in a study of cytomegalovirus exposure and HLA in healthy donors. On the study more broadly: Caucasian-associated ancestry cluster membership applied to less than 85% of 398 genotyped donors.

V lost 4 bases, J lost 7 bases, and 9 bases stayed unmatched. This CDR3 comprises 15 residues. The germline CDR1 and CDR2 sequences are MNHEY and SVGAGI. General study findings and limits: TCR beta chain V- and J-gene trimming was linked, in a later analysis, to a missense variant in DCLRE1C. Among CMV-associated TCR beta chains, most appeared HLA-restricted in a later analysis. In vitro assays verified that a few CMV-associated chains recognized CMV antigens specifically.

The specimen sequenced was PBMCs. The chain uses TRBV6-5 and TRBJ1-2; 10 bases fit TRBD1. The TCR sequence derives from a woman between 40 and 55 years old in good health and CMV-seronegative. CDR3 in DNA: TGTGCCAGCAGTTCCGGGGACAGGGGAAGACGTGGCTACACCTTC. Its translation: CASSSGDRGRRGYTF.